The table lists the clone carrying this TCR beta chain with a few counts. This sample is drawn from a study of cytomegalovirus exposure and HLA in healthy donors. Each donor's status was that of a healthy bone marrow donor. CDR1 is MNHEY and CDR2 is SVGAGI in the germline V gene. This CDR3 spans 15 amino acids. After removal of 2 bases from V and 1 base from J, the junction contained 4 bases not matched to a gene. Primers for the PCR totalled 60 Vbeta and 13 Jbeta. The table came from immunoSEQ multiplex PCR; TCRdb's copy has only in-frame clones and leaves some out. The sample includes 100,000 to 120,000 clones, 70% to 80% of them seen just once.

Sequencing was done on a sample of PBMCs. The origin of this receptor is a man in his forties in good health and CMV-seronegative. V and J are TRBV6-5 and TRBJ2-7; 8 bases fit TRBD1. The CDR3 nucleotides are TGTGCCAGCAGTTACGGAGGGACAGGATCCTACGAGCAGTACTTC. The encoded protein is CASSYGGTGSYEQYF.